One sample yielded the 26 T cell receptor beta chains listed below, sequenced in a study of blood T cells in healthy people across ages. Through a sample-barcoded 5' primer and a J-beta primer mix, a second PCR was run for roughly 7 to 11 cycles. TCRdb called the 5' RACE reads again in MiXCR, with one record for every CDR3 protein. The sample records hundreds of thousands of distinct CDR3 sequences, 40% to 45% being singletons. The sample was blood. The source is a man aged 80 or over in good health.

Many counts were recorded for this clonotype. The rearrangement joins TRBV18 to TRBJ2-7, with 12 bases identical to TRBD1. The germline V gene encodes CDR1 KGHSH and CDR2 LQKENI. The ends lost 5 bases at V and 3 bases at J; junction bases unmatched: 8. This CDR3 has 16 residues. CDR3 protein: CASSRDRGRKVYEQYF. The CDR3, as DNA: TGTGCCAGCTCAAGGGACAGGGGGCGCAAAGTCTACGAGCAGTACTTC. Full variable domain (rest looked up from reference TRBV18 and TRBJ2-7): NAGVMQNPRHLVRRRGQEARLRCSPMKGHSHVYWYRQLPEEGLKFMVYLQKENIIDESGMPKERFSAEFPKEGPSILRIQQVVRGDSAAYFCASSRDRGRKVYEQYFGPGTRLTVT.

This clonotype appeared a few times. The chain links TRBV20-1 to TRBJ2-7; D may be TRBD1 (5 bases). This CDR3 contains 14 residues. Per the germline V gene, CDR1 is DFQATT and CDR2 is SNEGSKA (reference sequence). V was trimmed by 3 bases and J by 3 bases, leaving 15 bases between them. In DNA, the CDR3 is TGCAGTGCTAGGACGGACGGACAATTCTACGAGCAGTACTTC. This encodes CSARTDGQFYEQYF.

The chain is built from TRBV20-1 and TRBJ2-1, with TRBD1 identical over 12 bases. The CDR3 is 14 residues long. V shed 4 bases, J shed 7 bases, and the junction held 5 bases outside the gene matches. Germline CDR1 is DFQATT and CDR2 is SNEGSKA (reference sequence). The CDR3 here is CSAKPGQGANEQFF. The CDR3 coding sequence is TGCAGTGCTAAACCGGGACAGGGGGCAAATGAGCAGTTCTTC.

Note on this clonotype: A read error may account for a junction end that differs from germline. The V and J genes are TRBV4-2 and TRBJ2-5, with 7 bases that match TRBD2. Germline V CDR1 and CDR2: LGHNA, YNFKEQ. The CDR3 is 16 residues long. The DNA for the CDR3 is TGTGCCAGCGGCCAAGCAGGTGGCGGGGGAGAGGATGAGCAGTACTTC. Translated: CASGQAGGGGEDEQYF.

This clonotype was counted between two and nine times. The rearrangement joins TRBV7-2 to TRBJ2-3, with D uncertain. Germline loops: CDR1 SGHTA, CDR2 FQGNSA. This CDR3 spans 14 amino acids. V gave up 2 bases and J gave up 3 bases, with 9 bases separating them. CDR3 amino acids: CASSLSFRTDTQYF. The CDR3 nucleotides read TGTGCCAGCAGCTTAAGTTTCCGTACAGATACGCAGTATTTT.

The chain couples TRBV11-2 to TRBJ2-3; D gene uncertain. V was trimmed by 6 bases and J by 0 bases, leaving 10 bases between them. The germline gives CDR1 SGHAT, CDR2 FQNNGV. CDR3 size: 14 residues. CDR3 residues: CASRPTPSTDTQYF. The CDR3 DNA is TGTGCCAGCAGACCTACTCCTAGCACAGATACGCAGTATTTT. The variable domain in full, completed from reference TRBV11-2 and TRBJ2-3, reads EAGVAQSPRYKIIEKRQSVAFWCNPISGHATLYWYQQILGQGPKLLIQFQNNGVVDDSQLPKDRFSAERLKGVDSTLKIQPAKLEDSAVYLCASRPTPSTDTQYFGPGTRLTVL.

The CDR3 nucleotides are TGCAGTGCGTACAAGCAGGGAAGTAGTGAAAAACTGTTTTTT. It specifies CSAYKQGSSEKLFF. This chain connects TRBV20-1 to TRBJ1-4, with D perhaps TRBD1 (5 bases). Germline V gene lookup returns CDR1 DFQATT and CDR2 SNEGSKA (reference sequence). The CDR3 has 14 residues. V lost 6 bases and J 7 bases, leaving 18 bases between the germline ends.

The J gene is TRBJ2-1, the V gene TRBV20-1, with TRBD1 matching 10 bases. CDR3 length equals 14 residues. J gave up 10 bases and V 3 bases, and 9 bases lay outside the gene matches. CDR1 and CDR2 from the germline V gene are DFQATT and SNEGSKA (reference sequence). CDR3 sequence reads: CSASGTGDYYEQFF. The DNA for the CDR3 is TGCAGTGCTAGTGGGACAGGGGACTACTACGAGCAGTTCTTC.

A few counts support this clonotype. The chain links TRBV25-1 to TRBJ1-1; maybe TRBD1 (5 bases). V lost 6 bases, J lost 4 bases, and 15 bases lay in between. This CDR3 region has 14 residues. The germline V gene encodes CDR1 MGHDK and CDR2 SYGVNS. The CDR3 loop reads CASSEPGLGTEAFF. Here the CDR3 DNA reads TGTGCCAGCAGCGAACCGGGACTAGGCACTGAAGCTTTCTTT.

This chain connects TRBV20-1 to TRBJ1-2; no clear D gene. V was trimmed by 2 bases and J by 4 bases, leaving 11 bases between them. CDR1 and CDR2 from the germline V gene are DFQATT and SNEGSKA (reference sequence). The CDR3 runs 13 residues. The CDR3 region has the DNA TGCAGTGCTAGACCCACTGCGGGCTATGGCTACACCTTC. This gives the protein CSARPTAGYGYTF.

The chain uses TRBV20-1 and TRBJ2-3; 7 nucleotides match TRBD1. CDR1 DFQATT and CDR2 SNEGSKA come from the germline V gene (reference sequence). Trimming removed 1 base from V and 6 bases from J; junction bases left unmatched: 7. The CDR3 sequence is 14 residues long. CDR3 nucleotides: TGCAGTGCTAGAGCAGGGGGTTTTGGCGATACGCAGTATTTT. As protein: CSARAGGFGDTQYF.

This clonotype has ten or more counts. The rearrangement joins TRBV4-3 to TRBJ2-1; 8 bases align to TRBD2. CDR1 is LGHNA and CDR2 is YSLEER in the germline V gene. The CDR3 length is 17 residues. Losses at the gene ends were 0 bases for V and 2 bases for J; bases not matched to a gene: 6. The CDR3 coding sequence is TGCGCCAGCAGCCAAGATGAGGGAGCGGGAGCCTACAATGAGCAGTTCTTC. Translating it yields CASSQDEGAGAYNEQFF.

A word on this clonotype: Mismatch with germline at one junction end may stem from a read error. V gene TRBV5-1 combines with J gene TRBJ1-1; 10 nucleotides align to TRBD1. The CDR3 has 16 amino acids. Germline CDR1 SGHRS, CDR2 YFSETQ. The CDR3 nucleotides are TGCGCCACCAGCCGGGGACAGGGGAATTTTAACACTGAAGCTTTCTTT. Amino acid sequence: CATSRGQGNFNTEAFF.

This rearrangement joins TRBV12-3 or TRBV12-4 to TRBJ2-7, with D possibly being TRBD1 or TRBD2 (6 bases each). V was trimmed by 8 bases and J by 4 bases, leaving 27 bases between them. The CDR3 totals 17 residues. Written as DNA, the CDR3 is TGTGCCAGCCGATTGGGGGCCCCCCGGGACTCCTCTTACGAGCAGTACTTC. This codes for CASRLGAPRDSSYEQYF.

J is TRBJ1-2 and V is TRBV20-1; TRBD1 is a possible D gene (6 bases). The ends were cut back, 5 bases at V and 7 bases at J, with 14 bases in the middle. Germline V gene lookup returns CDR1 DFQATT and CDR2 SNEGSKA (reference sequence). This CDR3 comprises 12 residues. The CDR3 reads CSALDRRTGYTF. Here the CDR3 DNA reads TGCAGTGCTCTGGACAGAAGAACTGGCTACACCTTC.

This clonotype was observed a handful of times. The rearrangement links TRBV6-2 or TRBV6-3 to TRBJ2-7; weak D call: TRBD1 (5 bases). The CDR3 runs 15 residues. Germline assignment: CDR1 MNHEY and CDR2 SVGEGT. The V end was cut by 7 bases, the J end by 0 bases, with 16 bases between. CDR3 sequence (DNA): TGTGCCAGCATACCGGCAGGGTCCCCCTCCTACGAGCAGTACTTC. Protein product: CASIPAGSPSYEQYF.

The chain recombines TRBV3-1 with TRBJ1-2; perhaps TRBD1 as D (5 bases). CDR1 is LGHDT, CDR2 YNNKEL, per germline (reference sequence). The CDR3 is 14 amino acids. Trimming stripped 3 bases from V and 8 bases from J, with 16 bases between. CDR3 region: CASSHRDGRGGYTF. The CDR3 coding sequence is TGTGCCAGCAGCCACCGGGACGGAAGAGGAGGCTACACCTTC.

The genes are TRBV3-1 and TRBJ2-1; maybe TRBD1 (6 bases). Germline V gene data show CDR1 as LGHDT and CDR2 as YNNKEL (reference sequence). Deletions cut 0 bases from V and 13 bases from J, with 16 bases between. The CDR3 is 14 residues long. The DNA for the CDR3 is TGTGCCAGCAGCCAAGAGGACAGAAAAGAGACCCAGTTCTTC. Encoded protein: CASSQEDRKETQFF.

The chain employs TRBV18 and TRBJ2-1; D gene uncertain. CDR1 and CDR2 (germline): KGHSH, LQKENI. Between the trimmed V and J ends, which lost 3 bases and 0 bases, there was a span of 9 bases. The CDR3 spans 15 residues. The chain's CDR3 is CASSPWASSYNEQFF. CDR3 bases: TGTGCCAGCTCACCGTGGGCAAGCTCCTACAATGAGCAGTTCTTC. The full variable domain, its missing parts supplied by reference TRBV18 and TRBJ2-1, is NAGVMQNPRHLVRRRGQEARLRCSPMKGHSHVYWYRQLPEEGLKFMVYLQKENIIDESGMPKERFSAEFPKEGPSILRIQQVVRGDSAAYFCASSPWASSYNEQFFGPGTRLTVL.

This clonotype has at least ten counts. DNA for the CDR3: TGTGCCAGCATCGAGAAGCTAGCGGGAGGGCCCGTCACAGATACGCAGTATTTT. It codes for CASIEKLAGGPVTDTQYF. The V call is TRBV2, the J call TRBJ2-3; 12 nucleotides line up with TRBD2. Trimming removed 7 bases from V and 2 bases from J; junction bases left unmatched: 13. Germline-derived CDR1 and CDR2 are SNHLY and FYNNEI. The CDR3 is 18 residues long.

The J gene is TRBJ2-7, the V gene TRBV6-2 or TRBV6-3, with 7 bases that match TRBD1. The V segment lost 6 bases and the J segment 3 bases; nucleotides outside the gene matches: 11. Germline CDR1 reads MNHEY; CDR2 reads SVGEGT. This CDR3 comprises 15 residues. The CDR3 DNA sequence: TGTGCCAGCAGGGGACGGACAGGACTGTACTACGAGCAGTACTTC. Amino acid sequence: CASRGRTGLYYEQYF.

This clonotype has just a few counts. The chain employs TRBV11-2 and TRBJ2-1; tentative D call: TRBD2 (7 bases). The CDR3 contains 15 residues. Trimming shortened V by 3 bases and J by 4 bases, and 13 bases separated the two germline ends. The germline gives CDR1 SGHAT, CDR2 FQNNGV. The CDR3 protein is CASSLSGGLYNEQFF. CDR3 coding DNA: TGTGCCAGCAGCTTGTCGGGGGGCTTGTACAATGAGCAGTTCTTC.

The chain has TRBV11-2 and TRBJ1-4; the D gene is possibly TRBD1 (5 bases). The germline gives CDR1 SGHAT, CDR2 FQNNGV. Trimming cost V 5 bases and J 2 bases, with 18 bases left between them. CDR3 length: 17 amino acids. DNA of the CDR3: TGTGCCAGCAGCCCCCAACTCTCTGGGACGACTAATGAAAAACTGTTTTTT. Its protein is CASSPQLSGTTNEKLFF.

V gene TRBV2 combines with J gene TRBJ2-6, with D perhaps matching TRBD2 (5 bases). CDR1 SNHLY and CDR2 FYNNEI come from the germline V gene. The CDR3 totals 18 residues. The V gene lost 6 bases and the J gene lost 0 bases, with 18 bases spanning the gap. This chain's CDR3 is CASRIPGTGSSGANVLTF. CDR3 nucleotides: TGTGCCAGCAGGATACCGGGAACCGGTAGCTCTGGGGCCAACGTCCTGACTTTC.

A note on this clonotype: A read error may produce the germline difference seen at one junction end. The chain recombines TRBV3-1 with TRBJ2-7; no reliable D call. Germline V lookup: CDR1 LGHDT, CDR2 YNNKEL (reference sequence). The CDR3 spans 14 residues. CDR3 protein: CASSKEVRPYEQYF. CDR3 bases: TGTGCCAGCAGCAAAGAGGTTCGTCCCTACGAGCAGTACTTC.

The V gene is TRBV7-7, the J gene TRBJ2-2; D remains ambiguous. In germline, CDR1 is SSHAT, CDR2 FNYEAQ (reference sequence). V lost 5 bases and J lost 4, with 11 bases in between. The CDR3 length is 14 residues. In DNA form, the CDR3 reads TGTGCCAGCAGCGAACACTGGACCACCGGGGAGCTGTTTTTT. Its protein is CASSEHWTTGELFF.